Presented here are 25 T cell receptor beta chains from one specimen sequenced in a study of radiation and T cells in renal cell carcinoma. The time point: blood 2 weeks post-SBRT. Treatment indicated: 15 Gy SBRT to primary tumor, nephrectomy 4 weeks later. The repertoire was sequenced with immunoSEQ multiplex PCR; TCRdb's copy has only in-frame clones and lacks some. The sample consists of around 130,000 clones, approximately 90% of them appearing once. The specimen comprised blood, sampled from a patient whose treatment included radiotherapy and nephrectomy. The receptors come from a woman between 70 and 85 years old with renal cell carcinoma.

The chain joins TRBV30 to TRBJ2-1, with no clear D. CDR3 length equals 15 residues. The V gene's germline CDR1 is GTSNPN and CDR2 SVGIG (reference sequence). V shed 0 bases and J shed 1 base, with 10 bases lying between them. The CDR3 bases are TGTGCCTGGAGTGTTTTGAGGAAGTCCTACAATGAGCAGTTCTTC. This gives the protein CAWSVLRKSYNEQFF.

V is TRBV9 and J is TRBJ2-7, with D possibly being TRBD1 (7 bases). Trimming stripped 1 base from V and 5 bases from J, with 19 bases between. CDR1 SGDLS and CDR2 YYNGEE come from the germline V gene. This CDR3 has 16 amino acids. The CDR3 DNA sequence: TGTGCCAGCAGCGTAAAGGAGGGGACAGTACAAAACGAGCAGTACTTC. Protein: CASSVKEGTVQNEQYF.

This rearrangement joins TRBV7-6 to TRBJ1-5; maybe TRBD1 (6 bases). Germline CDR1 is SGHVS and CDR2 is FNYEAQ. This CDR3 comprises 17 residues. Trimming stripped 3 bases from V and 2 bases from J, with 17 bases between. The CDR3 region has the DNA TGTGCCAGCAGCTTGGGAAGTGGGGGGCTTGGCAATCAGCCCCAGCATTTT. Translation gives CASSLGSGGLGNQPQHF.

The chain carries TRBV5-4 and TRBJ2-1, with 8 bases identical to TRBD2. CDR1 SGHNT and CDR2 YYREEE come from the germline V gene (reference sequence). The J segment lost 7 bases and the V segment lost 4 bases, leaving 13 bases of the junction unmatched. The CDR3 has 16 residues. CDR3 in DNA: TGTGCCAGCAGCCCCTGGTCCCAGCGGGGGATGAATGAGCAGTTCTTC. It encodes CASSPWSQRGMNEQFF.

This rearrangement joins TRBV29-1 to TRBJ2-5, with 13 bases that match TRBD2. Per germline, CDR1 SQVTM and CDR2 ANQGSEA. Trimming cost V 4 bases and J 1 base; bases outside gene matches: 3. The CDR3 has 15 residues. CDR3 amino acids: CSVGGTSGVQETQYF. Written as DNA, the CDR3 is TGCAGCGTTGGGGGGACTAGCGGGGTCCAAGAGACCCAGTACTTC.

The chain links TRBV9 to TRBJ2-5; unclear D gene. The length of the CDR3 is 14 residues. CDR1 and CDR2 from the germline V gene are SGDLS and YYNGEE. V was pared by 0 bases and J by 2 bases, with 8 bases between. This chain's CDR3 is CASSVGAVQETQYF. The CDR3 nucleotides read TGTGCCAGCAGCGTAGGGGCGGTACAAGAGACCCAGTACTTC.

The V call is TRBV6-5, the J call TRBJ1-2, with D perhaps matching TRBD1 (6 bases). The germline gives CDR1 MNHEY, CDR2 SVGAGI. This CDR3 is built from 15 residues. V was pared by 5 bases and J by 8 bases, with 21 bases between. CDR3 coding DNA: TGTGCCAGCAGTCCCTTCGGACAGTCCCTGGGGGGCTACACCTTC. It yields the protein CASSPFGQSLGGYTF.

V is TRBV9 and J is TRBJ1-1, with D uncertain. The CDR3 sequence is 15 residues long. Germline CDR1 and CDR2: SGDLS and YYNGEE. The V and J ends lost 4 bases and 6 bases respectively, with 19 bases between them. The CDR3 sequence is CASSTTWGGWAEAFF. As DNA, the CDR3 is TGTGCCAGCAGCACTACATGGGGAGGGTGGGCTGAAGCTTTCTTT. Full variable domain (remainder filled in from reference TRBV9 and TRBJ1-1): DSGVTQTPKHLITATGQRVTLRCSPRSGDLSVYWYQQSLDQGLQFLIQYYNGEERAKGNILERFSAQQFPDLHSELNLSSLELGDSALYFCASSTTWGGWAEAFFGQGTRLTVV.

This sequence joins TRBV11-1 and TRBJ2-7; 8 nucleotides line up with TRBD2. Per the germline V gene, CDR1 is SGHAT and CDR2 is FQDESV (reference sequence). With V trimmed by 2 bases and J by 5 bases, 11 bases remained unmatched. The length of the CDR3 is 16 residues. CDR3 nucleotide sequence: TGTGCCAGCAGCTTACGCTTCCGGGGGGGCGGAGACGAGCAGTACTTC. This translates into CASSLRFRGGGDEQYF.

In DNA, the CDR3 is TGTGCCAGTAGTATAAGAGTCCGGGTGGCAACTAATGAAAAACTGTTTTTT. The encoded protein is CASSIRVRVATNEKLFF. V is TRBV19 and J is TRBJ1-4; no clear D. Germline V lookup: CDR1 LNHDA, CDR2 SQIVND (reference sequence). The CDR3 loop spans 17 amino acids. The germline V and J ends were trimmed by 2 bases and 0 bases, with 13 bases remaining between them.

The genes are TRBV19 and TRBJ1-1; 11 bases align to TRBD1. The CDR3 length is 18 residues. The germline gives CDR1 LNHDA, CDR2 SQIVND (reference sequence). J lost 6 bases, V lost 3 bases, and 15 bases had no gene match. The CDR3 protein is CASSISVDGTGGKSEAFF. As DNA, the CDR3 is TGTGCCAGTAGTATCTCCGTGGACGGGACAGGGGGGAAGTCTGAAGCTTTCTTT.

The chain couples TRBV7-3 to TRBJ1-3; D remains ambiguous. CDR3 length: 15 residues. Germline V lookup: CDR1 SGHTA, CDR2 FQGTGA. Trimming took 5 bases from V and 2 from J, leaving 13 bases between them. CDR3 protein: CASSPNPGPGNTIYF. Here the CDR3 DNA reads TGTGCCAGCAGCCCTAACCCTGGGCCTGGAAACACCATATATTTT.

V is TRBV4-3 and J is TRBJ2-1; 7 bases line up with TRBD2. Germline assignment: CDR1 LGHNA and CDR2 YSLEER. This CDR3 is 15 amino acids long. V shed 4 bases, J shed 9 bases, and the junction held 12 bases outside the gene matches. DNA of the CDR3: TGCGCCAGCAGCCCAGGGACTAACCCGGGGAGTGAGCAGTTCTTC. It yields the protein CASSPGTNPGSEQFF.

This sequence joins TRBV19 and TRBJ1-5, with TRBD1 matching over 11 bases. CDR3 length: 15 amino acids. CDR1 is LNHDA, CDR2 SQIVND, per germline (reference sequence). The ends lost 7 bases at V and 4 bases at J; junction bases unmatched: 6. The CDR3 DNA is TGTGCCAGTATTACTGGACAGGGGGCGAATCAGCCCCAGCATTTT. Translating gives CASITGQGANQPQHF.

This sequence joins TRBV5-4 and TRBJ2-1; TRBD1 aligns across 7 bases. The CDR3 runs 15 residues. The V gene's germline CDR1 is SGHNT and CDR2 YYREEE (reference sequence). Trimming at V came to 3 bases and at J to 2 bases, leaving 5 bases not matched to a gene. The CDR3 coding sequence is TGTGCCAGCAGCTCGACAGGGATTACCTACAATGAGCAGTTCTTC. It translates to CASSSTGITYNEQFF.

This clone was counted once. The rearrangement uses TRBV29-1 and TRBJ2-5; 10 bases line up with TRBD2. Germline V gene lookup returns CDR1 SQVTM and CDR2 ANQGSEA. V was pared by 4 bases and J by 9 bases, with 5 bases of the junction left unmatched. CDR3 length: 12 residues. The CDR3 is CSVVASGGPQYF. In nucleotides, the CDR3 is TGCAGCGTTGTTGCTAGCGGGGGCCCCCAGTACTTC.

This clone was found once. The rearrangement uses TRBV6-1 and TRBJ1-5; D call uncertain. Germline CDR1 reads MNHNS; CDR2 reads SASEGT. This CDR3 spans 15 amino acids. The V end was cut by 4 bases, the J end by 2 bases, with 12 bases between. CDR3 DNA: TGTGCCAGCAGTGTAGACTGGAAGGGCAATCAGCCCCAGCATTTT. This sequence encodes CASSVDWKGNQPQHF.

CDR3 sequence: CASSALAGINQPQHF. CDR3 DNA sequence: TGTGCCAGCAGCGCTTTGGCCGGGATTAATCAGCCCCAGCATTTT. The chain recombines TRBV25-1 with TRBJ1-5, with D unclear. Germline assignment: CDR1 MGHDK and CDR2 SYGVNS. V dropped 6 bases and J dropped 4 bases, with 16 bases sitting between them. This CDR3 contains 15 residues. The full variable domain, its missing parts supplied by reference TRBV25-1 and TRBJ1-5, is EADIYQTPRYLVIGTGKKITLECSQTMGHDKMYWYQQDPGMELHLIHYSYGVNSTEKGDLSSESTVSRIRTEHFPLTLESARPSHTSQYLCASSALAGINQPQHFGDGTRLSIL.

This chain joins TRBV4-1 and TRBJ2-7; D gene ambiguous. The germline gives CDR1 MGHRA, CDR2 YSYEKL. V was shortened by 0 bases and J by 0 bases, with 9 bases between the two germline ends. The CDR3 sequence is 15 residues long. The CDR3 DNA is TGCGCCAGCAGCCAAGAATTAACACGCTCCTACGAGCAGTACTTC. The encoded protein is CASSQELTRSYEQYF.

This clone was observed a handful of times. The genes are TRBV29-1 and TRBJ1-2, with D tentatively TRBD1 (5 bases). The CDR3 totals 11 residues. The V gene's germline CDR1 is SQVTM and CDR2 ANQGSEA. V gave up 6 bases and J gave up 8 bases, with 13 bases separating them. The CDR3 DNA is TGCAGCGTCCCTTTGGGGGAAGGCTACACCTTC. It yields the protein CSVPLGEGYTF.

The table lists this clone with a count of one. The chain is built from TRBV5-1 and TRBJ2-7, with D hard to call. This CDR3 comprises 11 residues. V was trimmed by 7 bases and J by 11 bases, leaving 16 bases between them. Per germline, CDR1 SGHRS and CDR2 YFSETQ. CDR3 region: CASSSLGMEYF. The CDR3 nucleotides are TGCGCCAGCTCGTCTTTGGGGATGGAGTACTTC.

The rearrangement joins TRBV19 to TRBJ1-5; no clear D. CDR1 and CDR2 (germline): LNHDA, SQIVND (reference sequence). V gave up 4 bases and J gave up 3 bases, with 10 bases separating them. This CDR3 is 14 amino acids long. DNA for the CDR3: TGTGCCAGTAGTAACGGCAGGCTCAATCAGCCCCAGCATTTT. This encodes CASSNGRLNQPQHF.

This clone was found once. The V and J genes are TRBV4-1 and TRBJ2-3; no clear D gene. The CDR3 covers 16 residues. Deletions cut 0 bases from V and 3 bases from J, with 13 bases between. Germline-derived CDR1 and CDR2 are MGHRA and YSYEKL. CDR3 loop: CASSQDRRPVTDTQYF. In nucleotides, the CDR3 is TGCGCCAGCAGCCAAGATCGACGGCCCGTAACAGATACGCAGTATTTT.

This clone was seen a handful of times. The J gene is TRBJ1-1, the V gene TRBV10-2; D perhaps matches TRBD1 (5 bases). Trimming stripped 3 bases from V and 4 bases from J, with 12 bases between. Per germline, CDR1 WSHSY and CDR2 SAAADI. The CDR3 has 14 residues. CDR3: CASSEFDSTTEAFF. CDR3 in DNA: TGCGCCAGCAGTGAATTCGACAGCACCACTGAAGCTTTCTTT.

The chain couples TRBV11-2 to TRBJ2-5, with D possibly TRBD1 on 7 matching bases. The CDR3 totals 15 residues. Trimming stripped 1 base from V and 5 bases from J, with 14 bases between. The germline V gene has CDR1 SGHAT and CDR2 FQNNGV. CDR3 in amino acids: CASSLARPGGETQYF. In DNA, the CDR3 is TGTGCCAGCAGCTTAGCCCGCCCAGGGGGGGAGACCCAGTACTTC.